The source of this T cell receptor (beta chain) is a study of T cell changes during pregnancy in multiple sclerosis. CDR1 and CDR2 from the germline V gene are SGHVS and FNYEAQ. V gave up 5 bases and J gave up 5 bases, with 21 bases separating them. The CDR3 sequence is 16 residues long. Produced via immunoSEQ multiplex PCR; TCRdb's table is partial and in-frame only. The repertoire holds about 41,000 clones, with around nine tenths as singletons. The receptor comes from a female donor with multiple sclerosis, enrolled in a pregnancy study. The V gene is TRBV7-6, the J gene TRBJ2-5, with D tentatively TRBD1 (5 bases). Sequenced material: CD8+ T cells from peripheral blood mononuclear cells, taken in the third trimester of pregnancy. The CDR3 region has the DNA TGTGCCAGCAGCCCCGACACGAAAGGGGCCAGGGAGACCCAGTACTTC. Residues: CASSPDTKGARETQYF.